Given below is one T cell receptor beta chain in context. Germline V gene data show CDR1 as MNHEY and CDR2 as SMNVEV (reference sequence). The junction had 3 bases not matched to a gene; V was cut back by 3 bases and J by 3 bases. The CDR3 runs 14 residues. The source of the sample is a study of technical replicates of blood from a handful of donors. Assay: immunoSEQ multiplex PCR; the TCRdb copy retains only in-frame clones and omits some. This sample carries about 94,000 clones, approximately 94% of them seen once, and the ten largest clones take approximately 0.22%. Sequenced: T cells isolated from PBMCs. This TCR came from a human donor in good health. The chain combines TRBV27 with TRBJ1-1; 8 positions agree with TRBD1. The CDR3 coding sequence is TGTGCCAGCAGTTTCTGGGGACAGGACACTGAAGCTTTCTTT. Its protein product is CASSFWGQDTEAFF.